This entry lists 31 T cell receptor beta chains sequenced from one sample in a study of CD4 T cells in relation to SARS-CoV-2 and coronaviruses. Assay used: immunoSEQ multiplex PCR; TCRdb lists only in-frame clones, some missing. The sample has over 15,000 clones; about 72% are singletons. Antigens for these TCRs are unknown. The unexposed donors gave CD4+ T cells in about 2011-2019, prior to COVID-19. Isolation of CD4+ T cells took place after approximately 10 days in culture. The source material was CD4+ T cells from PBMCs, cultured in vitro. The source of these receptors is a human donor in good health.

V gene TRBV28 combines with J gene TRBJ2-5; tentative D call: TRBD2 (6 bases). V lost 5 bases to trimming and J lost 3 bases, with 10 bases between them. The CDR3 is made up of 13 amino acids. CDR1 MDHEN and CDR2 SYDVKM come from the germline V gene. The CDR3 DNA follows: TGTGCCAGCAGTCTCCCGGGGGAAGAGACCCAGTACTTC. This encodes CASSLPGEETQYF.

The chain carries TRBV5-1 and TRBJ1-1, with D possibly TRBD1 on 6 matching bases. With 0 bases removed from V and 1 base from J, the gap between germline ends came to 10 bases. Germline loops: CDR1 SGHRS, CDR2 YFSETQ. CDR3 length: 15 amino acids. The CDR3 bases are TGCGCCAGCAGCTTGGCAGTCAGGGGGAACACTGAAGCTTTCTTT. Residues: CASSLAVRGNTEAFF.

This clone was counted a few times. This chain links TRBV7-2 with TRBJ2-7, with 10 bases identical to TRBD2. The CDR3 loop spans 16 amino acids. Germline V gene sequence: CDR1 SGHTA, CDR2 FQGNSA. Unmatched junction bases numbered 9, after V lost 5 bases and J lost 2 bases. DNA for the CDR3: TGTGCCAGCAGCGTTAGATCTAGCGGGGGAACCTACGAGCAGTACTTC. Translated, it gives CASSVRSSGGTYEQYF.

This chain links TRBV18 with TRBJ2-5; TRBD1 agrees at 12 bases. The germline V gene encodes CDR1 KGHSH and CDR2 LQKENI. V lost 4 bases and J lost 5; bases outside the gene matches: 5. This CDR3 spans 15 amino acids. The CDR3 loop reads CASSRGTGGRETQYF. In nucleotides, the CDR3 is TGTGCCAGCTCACGTGGGACAGGGGGCCGGGAGACCCAGTACTTC.

This chain joins TRBV20-1 and TRBJ2-7; 14 bases map to TRBD2. This CDR3 is 16 amino acids long. With 3 bases clipped from V and 5 bases from J, the junction kept 9 bases outside the gene matches. The germline CDR1 and CDR2 sequences are DFQATT and SNEGSKA (reference sequence). CDR3: CSASSGTSGRTNEQYF. DNA for the CDR3: TGCAGTGCTAGTTCTGGGACTAGCGGGAGAACCAACGAGCAGTACTTC.

This clone turned up a few times. The V and J genes are TRBV11-2 and TRBJ1-2; 7 nucleotides line up with TRBD1. The CDR3 extends over 16 amino acids. Unmatched junction bases numbered 7, after V lost 3 bases and J lost 0 bases. Germline CDR1 SGHAT, CDR2 FQNNGV. CDR3 protein: CASSLVRDSPNYGYTF. Written as DNA, the CDR3 is TGTGCCAGCAGCTTGGTTAGGGACAGCCCTAACTATGGCTACACCTTC.

The chain is built from TRBV27 and TRBJ2-3, with D unresolved. Germline CDR1 MNHEY, CDR2 SMNVEV (reference sequence). Deletions cut 5 bases from V and 0 bases from J, with 18 bases between. CDR3 length: 17 amino acids. Here the CDR3 DNA reads TGTGCCAGCAGTCTAAGCGTGAGCCAGGTTAGCACAGATACGCAGTATTTT. This encodes CASSLSVSQVSTDTQYF.

The chain employs TRBV19 and TRBJ1-4; 7 bases match TRBD1. The length of the CDR3 is 15 residues. V trimming: 7 bases; J trimming: 5 bases; junction bases outside the gene matches: 10. Germline assignment: CDR1 LNHDA and CDR2 SQIVND (reference sequence). The CDR3 DNA sequence: TGTGCCAGTACCCATCAGGGACAGAAAAATGAAAAACTGTTTTTT. Translating it yields CASTHQGQKNEKLFF.

The rearrangement links TRBV7-9 to TRBJ2-1; 7 bases are a match to TRBD2. V was clipped by 3 bases and J by 1 base; unmatched bases: 6. In germline, CDR1 is SEHNR, CDR2 FQNEAQ (reference sequence). The CDR3 spans 16 residues. Here the CDR3 DNA reads TGTGCCAGCAGCTTTATTGGGGGGGTTTCCTACAATGAGCAGTTCTTC. Amino acid sequence: CASSFIGGVSYNEQFF.

This rearrangement joins TRBV4-2 to TRBJ2-3, with 8 bases aligning to TRBD1. The germline V gene has CDR1 LGHNA and CDR2 YNFKEQ. V lost 1 base to trimming and J lost 1 base; unmatched junction nucleotides: 13. CDR3 length: 19 amino acids. The DNA for the CDR3 is TGTGCCAGCAGCCAAGCGGGTTCCTGGGGCAGGGGGCGCACAGATACGCAGTATTTT. Amino acids: CASSQAGSWGRGRTDTQYF.

The chain employs TRBV25-1 and TRBJ2-2; tentatively, D is TRBD2 (7 bases). CDR3 size: 14 residues. CDR1 MGHDK and CDR2 SYGVNS come from the germline V gene. Trimming stripped 8 bases from V and 7 bases from J, with 17 bases between. For the CDR3, the DNA is TGTGCCAGCTCTCAAGAGGGGGGGTTCGGGGAGCTGTTTTTT. It translates to CASSQEGGFGELFF.

The chain links TRBV5-5 to TRBJ1-2; the match to TRBD1 covers 7 bases. CDR1 and CDR2 (germline): SGHKS, YYEKEE (reference sequence). The CDR3 consists of 15 residues. The V segment lost 2 bases and the J segment 5 bases; nucleotides outside the gene matches: 9. The CDR3 loop reads CASSLGGQIIYGYTF. The CDR3 bases are TGTGCCAGCAGCTTAGGGGGACAGATTATTTATGGCTACACCTTC.

This chain joins TRBV30 and TRBJ1-1; 9 bases match TRBD1. The length of the CDR3 is 16 residues. The germline V gene encodes CDR1 GTSNPN and CDR2 SVGIG (reference sequence). V dropped 0 bases and J dropped 4; count of bases not matched to a gene: 9. CDR3 loop: CAWSVVGTGFFTEAFF. DNA of the CDR3: TGTGCCTGGAGTGTAGTGGGGACAGGGTTTTTCACTGAAGCTTTCTTT. Drawing the rest from reference TRBV30 and TRBJ1-1, the complete variable domain is SQTIHQWPATLVQPVGSPLSLECTVEGTSNPNLYWYRQAAGRGLQLLFYSVGIGQISSEVPQNLSASRPQDRQFILSSKKLLLSDSGFYLCAWSVVGTGFFTEAFFGQGTRLTVV.

In this sample, this clone turned up a few times. The CDR3 DNA sequence: TGTGCCAGCAGAAGGGACTCCTCCTACGAGCAGTACTTC. Translating gives CASRRDSSYEQYF. V usage is TRBV7-9 and J usage is TRBJ2-7, with D perhaps TRBD2 (6 bases). V was shortened by 6 bases and J by 0 bases, with 9 bases between the two germline ends. The V gene's germline CDR1 is SEHNR and CDR2 FQNEAQ (reference sequence). The CDR3 length is 13 residues.

This clone has a handful of counts. J is TRBJ2-7 and V is TRBV3-1 (or the pseudogene TRBV3-2); D is uncertain. The CDR3 spans 12 residues. Trimming took off 1 base at V and 5 bases at J, with 6 bases between the two ends. Germline CDR1 and CDR2: LGHDT and YNNKEL (reference sequence). The CDR3 region has the DNA TGTGCCAGCAGCCAAGTGCCTAACGAGCAGTACTTC. Protein sequence: CASSQVPNEQYF.

The rearrangement joins TRBV10-3 to TRBJ2-6; D gene ambiguous. Germline loops: CDR1 ENHRY, CDR2 SYGVKD. Trimming cost V 5 bases and J 5 bases, with 13 bases left between them. CDR3 length equals 15 residues. The CDR3 sequence: CAISIASCRANVLTF. The CDR3 bases are TGTGCCATCAGTATCGCGAGCTGTCGGGCCAACGTCCTGACTTTC.

This chain uses TRBV29-1 with TRBJ2-3; unclear D gene. V was shortened by 5 bases and J by 4 bases, with 7 bases between the two germline ends. The CDR3 extends over 11 amino acids. Per the germline V gene, CDR1 is SQVTM and CDR2 is ANQGSEA. The CDR3 loop reads CSVSLADTQYF. The CDR3 DNA reads TGCAGCGTTTCGCTAGCAGATACGCAGTATTTT.

There are a few counts of this clone. The J gene is TRBJ2-7, the V gene TRBV11-2, with D unclear. V lost 1 base and J lost 0, with 7 bases in between. Per germline, CDR1 SGHAT and CDR2 FQNNGV. The CDR3 is made up of 14 amino acids. The CDR3 DNA is TGTGCCAGCAGCTTAGTTAGGACCTCCTACGAGCAGTACTTC. It specifies CASSLVRTSYEQYF.

The gene calls are TRBV11-2 and TRBJ2-3; D uncertain. The CDR3 loop spans 13 amino acids. The germline CDR1 and CDR2 sequences are SGHAT and FQNNGV. Trimming cost V 1 base and J 6 bases, with 8 bases left between them. Here the CDR3 reads CASSLGARDTQYF. The CDR3 nucleotides read TGTGCCAGCAGCTTAGGCGCAAGGGATACGCAGTATTTT. The full variable domain, completed using reference TRBV11-2 and TRBJ2-3, is EAGVAQSPRYKIIEKRQSVAFWCNPISGHATLYWYQQILGQGPKLLIQFQNNGVVDDSQLPKDRFSAERLKGVDSTLKIQPAKLEDSAVYLCASSLGARDTQYFGPGTRLTVL.

The rearrangement links TRBV5-4 to TRBJ2-7; 8 bases align to TRBD1. The CDR3 runs 13 residues. The V segment lost 7 bases and the J segment 5 bases; nucleotides outside the gene matches: 8. Germline lookup yields CDR1 SGHNT and CDR2 YYREEE (reference sequence). CDR3 DNA: TGTGCCAGCGGACGGGACAGGCGGGACGAGCAGTACTTC. It specifies CASGRDRRDEQYF.

This clone appeared a few times. The gene calls are TRBV4-1 and TRBJ2-2; unclear D gene. V lost 1 base and J lost 7, with 10 bases in between. Germline loops: CDR1 MGHRA, CDR2 YSYEKL. The CDR3 has 14 residues. Here the CDR3 DNA reads TGCGCCAGCAGCCAAGCAGGTTATAACGGGGAGCTGTTTTTT. It translates to CASSQAGYNGELFF.

CDR3 sequence (DNA): TGTGCCAGCAGTTTACAGGGCATTCAGTACTTC. Protein sequence: CASSLQGIQYF. The rearrangement joins TRBV28 to TRBJ2-4, with TRBD1 as a possible D gene (5 bases). V was trimmed by 2 bases and J by 9 bases, leaving 5 bases between them. CDR3 length: 11 amino acids. CDR1 and CDR2 from the germline V gene are MDHEN and SYDVKM.

CDR3 region: CASSKSGLAGQETQYF. CDR3 nucleotide sequence: TGTGCCAGCAGCAAATCGGGACTAGCGGGGCAAGAGACCCAGTACTTC. The chain recombines TRBV5-4 with TRBJ2-5, with 13 bases matching TRBD2. The CDR3 consists of 16 residues. Per germline, CDR1 SGHNT and CDR2 YYREEE (reference sequence). The V segment lost 4 bases and the J segment 2 bases; nucleotides outside the gene matches: 5.

J is TRBJ1-5 and V is TRBV21-1. TRBV21-1 is a pseudogene locus. The CDR3 loop spans 14 amino acids. The CDR3 sequence: CASRGGDSNQPQHF. In DNA form, the CDR3 reads TGTGCCAGCAGGGGGGGGGATAGCAATCAGCCCCAGCATTTT.

The rearrangement joins TRBV7-9 to TRBJ1-1, with D maybe TRBD1 (6 bases). This CDR3 spans 16 amino acids. Trimming took off 3 bases at V and 0 bases at J, with 14 bases between the two ends. The germline CDR1 and CDR2 sequences are SEHNR and FQNEAQ (reference sequence). CDR3 region: CASSLASGAVNTEAFF. DNA of the CDR3: TGTGCCAGCAGCTTGGCCTCAGGGGCCGTGAACACTGAAGCTTTCTTT.

The V call is TRBV5-1, the J call TRBJ2-5, with D hard to call. The CDR3 is 13 amino acids. V shed 0 bases and J shed 4 bases, with 7 bases lying between them. Germline CDR1 and CDR2: SGHRS and YFSETQ. CDR3 protein: CASSLAAPETQYF. Here the CDR3 DNA reads TGCGCCAGCAGCTTGGCTGCGCCAGAGACCCAGTACTTC.

J is TRBJ2-3 and V is TRBV7-9; 8 nucleotides agree with TRBD2. Germline CDR1 is SEHNR and CDR2 is FQNEAQ (reference sequence). Germline trimming cut 5 bases from V and 4 bases from J; bases unmatched to any gene: 11. The CDR3 sequence is 16 residues long. In DNA form, the CDR3 reads TGTGCCAGCAGCCCTAACCTGGGAGCGGGGGCAGATACGCAGTATTTT. Its translation is CASSPNLGAGADTQYF.

The V and J genes are TRBV19 and TRBJ1-6; D gene ambiguous. Germline V gene data show CDR1 as LNHDA and CDR2 as SQIVND (reference sequence). V was shortened by 5 bases and J by 8 bases, with 7 bases between the two germline ends. CDR3 length: 12 residues. The chain's CDR3 is CASSRSYSPLHF. The CDR3 bases are TGTGCCAGTAGTCGGAGTTATTCACCCCTCCACTTT.

CDR3 DNA: TGTGCCAGCAGCGTAGAGATCTACCTAGATACGCAGTATTTT. This gives the protein CASSVEIYLDTQYF. The chain carries TRBV9 and TRBJ2-3; D not resolved. Germline CDR1 reads SGDLS; CDR2 reads YYNGEE. The CDR3 extends over 14 amino acids. V lost 0 bases and J lost 5, with 10 bases in between.

The chain joins TRBV10-3 to TRBJ1-5; 7 positions match TRBD1. The V and J ends lost 5 bases and 5 bases, in that order; junction bases with no gene match: 6. The CDR3 sequence is 14 residues long. CDR1 is ENHRY and CDR2 is SYGVKD in the germline V gene. CDR3 DNA sequence: TGTGCCATCAGTACTACAGGGGATCATCAGCCCCAGCATTTT. It codes for CAISTTGDHQPQHF.

The J gene is TRBJ2-7, the V gene TRBV6-4; 7 bases align to TRBD2. Germline assignment: CDR1 MRHNA and CDR2 SNTAGT. The CDR3 extends over 14 amino acids. The junction had 6 bases not matched to a gene; V was cut back by 5 bases and J by 2 bases. The chain's CDR3 is CASSWTRCPYEQYF. The CDR3, as DNA: TGTGCCAGCAGTTGGACTAGATGCCCCTACGAGCAGTACTTC.